Described below is a single TCR beta chain sequence and its context. The data belong to a study of blood T cell repertoires in COVID-19. Study-wide background: In each case, the material was cDNA or gDNA derived from T cells, B-cell-depleted T cells, or PBMCs.

Original data processing: Amplified reference gene primers provided the basis for estimating nucleated cell counts. Libraries were prepared by immunoSEQ multiplex PCR; TCRdb keeps only in-frame clonotypes and omits some of them. D and trimming were read from the DNA, whereas the V and J calls and clone size are those reported in that table. The table includes around 390,000 clones, just under 90% detected once. Clinical history reported by participants formed the basis on which cohorts were assigned. Before being deemed recovered, Cohort 3 donors had two negative PCRs, clearance, or symptom resolution. This receptor was taken from a woman aged 50 to 65 who had recovered from COVID-19. The source material was PBMCs or T cells enriched from blood (not recorded which).

In DNA form, the CDR3 reads TGTGCCAGCTCATCCTTGCCGGGACAGGAACACGAGCAGTACTTC. Translating gives CASSSLPGQEHEQYF. The chain uses TRBV18 and TRBJ2-7, with 8 bases identical to TRBD1. Per germline, CDR1 KGHSH and CDR2 LQKENI. The CDR3 length is 15 residues. V lost 5 bases and J lost 5; bases outside the gene matches: 11.